A selection of T cell receptor beta chains follows, all from one sample in a study of chemoradiotherapy in HPV16-positive cancers. Sequenced by immunoSEQ multiplex PCR; TCRdb stores in-frame clones only, minus some. The sample has about 34,000 clones; about 92% are singletons. The sample was blood, taken from a patient who underwent chemoradiotherapy. The receptors come from a human donor with HPV-associated anogenital cancer. CDR3s include the opening cysteine and the closing phenylalanine or tryptophan. Fields, in order: V gene, clone size, J gene, D gene, CDR3 protein, CDR3 DNA. D genes are given only for firm matches. Rows give clone size only sometimes, using once, few, many, or a class for an expanded clone.

>TRBV7-9|once|TRBJ2-7|.
CASSLDTASAEQYF
TGTGCCAGCAGCTTAGACACGGCGAGCGCCGAGCAGTACTTC
>TRBV28|.|TRBJ1-1|TRBD1
CASSLRDRGWTEAFF
TGTGCCAGCAGTTTAAGGGACAGGGGATGGACTGAAGCTTTCTTT
>TRBV5-6|.|TRBJ1-1|.
CASSFGQRNTEAFF
TGTGCCAGCAGCTTTGGACAGCGGAACACTGAAGCTTTCTTT
>TRBV9|.|TRBJ1-2|.
CASSRDTNYGYTF
TGTGCCAGCAGCCGGGACACCAACTATGGCTACACCTTC
>TRBV5-1|.|TRBJ2-7|TRBD1
CASSRKGAYEQYF
TGCGCCAGCAGCCGCAAGGGGGCGTACGAGCAGTACTTC
>TRBV6-5|.|TRBJ2-2|.
CASSYVPETGELFF
TGTGCCAGCAGTTACGTCCCCGAAACCGGGGAGCTGTTTTTT
>TRBV6-4|once|TRBJ2-4|TRBD1
CASRGTELAKNIQYF
TGTGCCAGCAGGGGGACAGAGCTAGCCAAAAACATTCAGTACTTC
>TRBV4-1|.|TRBJ2-3|.
CTSSQLFADTQYF
TGCACCAGCAGCCAACTGTTCGCAGATACGCAGTATTTT
>TRBV7-2|.|TRBJ2-1|.
CASRSRTLTYNEQFF
TGTGCCAGCAGAAGCCGTACACTAACTTACAATGAGCAGTTCTTC
>TRBV11-2|.|TRBJ1-3|.
CASSFSAWGYDGNTIYF
TGTGCCAGCAGCTTTTCTGCTTGGGGATATGATGGAAACACCATATATTTT
>TRBV19|.|TRBJ2-3|TRBD2
CASSTGTSGRTDTQYF
TGTGCCAGTAGTACGGGGACTAGCGGACGCACAGATACGCAGTATTTT
>TRBV9|.|TRBJ1-3|.
CASSVTDGDSGNTIYF
TGTGCCAGCAGCGTAACTGACGGGGACTCTGGAAACACCATATATTTT
>TRBV4-1|few|TRBJ1-1|.
CASSRWENTEAFF
TGCGCCAGCAGCCGTTGGGAAAACACTGAAGCTTTCTTT
>TRBV5-1|.|TRBJ2-2|TRBD2
CASSLVIAGGPGELFF
TGCGCCAGCAGCTTGGTGATAGCGGGGGGGCCCGGGGAGCTGTTTTTT
>TRBV11-2|.|TRBJ2-5|.
CASSARGGLSETQYF
TGTGCCAGCAGCGCGCGAGGGGGACTTTCCGAGACCCAGTACTTC
>TRBV7-6|once|TRBJ1-2|.
CASSLSGLDGYTF
TGTGCCAGCAGCTTGTCAGGTCTGGATGGCTACACCTTC
>TRBV30|.|TRBJ2-5|.
CAWSLSGAETQYF
TGTGCCTGGAGCCTCTCGGGGGCGGAGACCCAGTACTTC
>TRBV19|.|TRBJ2-7|.
CASQAGVSYEQYF
TGTGCCAGCCAAGCGGGTGTCTCCTACGAGCAGTACTTC
>TRBV18|.|TRBJ2-4|.
CASSPERELAKNIQYF
TGTGCCAGCTCACCGGAAAGGGAACTAGCCAAAAACATTCAGTACTTC
>TRBV4-1|.|TRBJ2-3|.
CASSRDSGPSTDTQYF
TGCGCCAGCAGCCGGGATAGCGGCCCTAGCACAGATACGCAGTATTTT
>TRBV2|.|TRBJ1-1|.
CASKGRSMNTEAFF
TGTGCCAGCAAAGGGAGAAGCATGAACACTGAAGCTTTCTTT
>TRBV19|.|TRBJ2-7|.
CASSSGTTGSYEQYF
TGTGCCAGTAGTTCAGGAACGACGGGGTCCTACGAGCAGTACTTC
>TRBV9|.|TRBJ1-3|.
CASSVETVPIYF
TGTGCCAGCAGCGTAGAAACAGTCCCCATATATTTT
>TRBV10-3|.|TRBJ2-3|.
CAISDAAGTRTDTQYF
TGTGCCATCAGTGATGCCGCGGGGACACGCACAGATACGCAGTATTTT
>TRBV7-2|.|TRBJ2-1|.
CASSSVRGTGNYNEQFF
TGTGCCAGCAGCTCGGTGAGGGGCACGGGGAACTACAATGAGCAGTTCTTC
>TRBV20-1|.|TRBJ2-1|.
CSAAWYNEQFF
TGCAGTGCTGCATGGTACAATGAGCAGTTCTTC
>TRBV7-6|few|TRBJ1-2|TRBD1
CASSSDRGLGGYTF
TGTGCCAGCAGCTCAGACAGGGGGCTGGGTGGCTACACCTTC
>TRBV15|.|TRBJ1-6|.
CATSKEVGPLHF
TGTGCCACCAGCAAAGAGGTGGGACCCCTCCACTTT
>TRBV7-2|.|TRBJ2-7|TRBD2
CASSFNLASGSYEQYF
TGTGCCAGCAGCTTTAATTTGGCTAGCGGGTCCTACGAGCAGTACTTC
>TRBV11-3|once|TRBJ1-1|TRBD1
CASSTDRVTEAFF
TGTGCCAGCAGCACGGACAGGGTGACTGAAGCTTTCTTT
>TRBV7-9|.|TRBJ2-3|.
CASSLDVGDSTDTQYF
TGTGCCAGCAGCTTAGACGTCGGGGACAGCACAGATACGCAGTATTTT
>TRBV6-6|.|TRBJ1-2|.
CASSYSGRAGGGYTF
TGTGCCAGCAGTTACTCCGGCCGGGCTGGGGGTGGCTACACCTTC
>TRBV4-1|.|TRBJ1-5|.
CASSLREGEDQPQHF
TGCGCCAGCAGCCTCCGAGAGGGTGAGGATCAGCCCCAGCATTTT
>TRBV5-1|.|TRBJ1-2|TRBD1
CASSMGQGAAFYTF
TGCGCCAGCAGCATGGGACAGGGGGCAGCCTTTTACACCTTC
>TRBV11-3|.|TRBJ2-7|TRBD1
CASSKGQVNSYEQYF
TGTGCCAGCAGCAAGGGACAGGTAAACTCCTACGAGCAGTACTTC
>TRBV6-5|.|TRBJ1-2|.
CASSTTALYQGYTF
TGTGCCAGCAGCACCACCGCGCTGTATCAGGGCTACACCTTC
>TRBV7-2|.|TRBJ2-5|.
CASSSDPHQVETQYF
TGTGCCAGCAGCTCCGACCCCCATCAGGTTGAGACCCAGTACTTC
>TRBV6-1|once|TRBJ1-3|.
CASSAGTPGNTIYF
TGTGCCAGCAGTGCCGGGACCCCAGGAAACACCATATATTTT
>TRBV27|.|TRBJ1-1|.
CASRVGGNTEAFF
TGTGCCAGCAGGGTCGGGGGGAACACTGAAGCTTTCTTT
>TRBV18|.|TRBJ1-2|.
CASSPYKDPTRGYTF
TGTGCCAGCTCACCCTACAAGGACCCAACAAGAGGCTACACCTTC
>TRBV5-8|.|TRBJ2-2|.
CASSRGQFRAGELFF
TGTGCCAGCAGCCGTGGACAGTTTCGGGCCGGGGAGCTGTTTTTT
>TRBV4-1|.|TRBJ2-3|.
CASSQGGSGLTDTQYF
TGCGCCAGCAGCCAAGGTGGGAGCGGCCTCACAGATACGCAGTATTTT
>TRBV4-1|.|TRBJ2-2|TRBD2
CASSPSLGLAGVVGELFF
TGCGCCAGCAGCCCTAGTTTGGGACTAGCGGGGGTAGTAGGGGAGCTGTTTTTT
>TRBV7-9|.|TRBJ1-3|.
CASSFRATSSGNTIYF
TGTGCCAGCAGCTTTAGGGCCACGAGCTCTGGAAACACCATATATTTT
>TRBV5-4|.|TRBJ2-7|TRBD2
CASSPGGRGGGALYEQYF
TGTGCCAGCAGCCCGGGGGGGCGAGGCGGGGGGGCCCTCTACGAGCAGTACTTC
>TRBV9|once|TRBJ2-7|TRBD2
CASSVDPSGVYEQYF
TGTGCCAGCAGCGTAGATCCTAGCGGGGTCTACGAGCAGTACTTC
>TRBV13|few|TRBJ2-7|.
CASSSPGGTSYEQYF
TGTGCCAGCAGCTCCCCCGGCGGGACCTCCTACGAGCAGTACTTC
>TRBV29-1|.|TRBJ2-1|TRBD1
CSVAGTGGPYNEQFF
TGCAGCGTCGCCGGGACAGGGGGGCCCTACAATGAGCAGTTCTTC
>TRBV7-3|.|TRBJ2-3|.
CASSLGGGQTDTQYF
TGTGCCAGCAGCTTGGGCGGGGGACAGACAGATACGCAGTATTTT
>TRBV28|.|TRBJ1-1|.
CASSLEAVLNTEAFF
TGTGCCAGCAGTTTGGAGGCGGTGCTGAACACTGAAGCTTTCTTT
>TRBV30|.|TRBJ2-1|.
CAWSVEGEQFF
TGTGCCTGGAGTGTGGAGGGGGAGCAGTTCTTC
>TRBV19|few|TRBJ2-7|.
CASSIQGYAAISYEQYF
TGTGCCAGTAGTATACAGGGCTACGCAGCCATCTCCTACGAGCAGTACTTC
>TRBV10-2|.|TRBJ1-6|TRBD1
CASSQRGQSNSPLHF
TGCGCCAGCAGTCAGAGGGGACAGTCTAATTCACCCCTCCACTTT
>TRBV6-5|.|TRBJ1-6|.
CASSYRSETLHF
TGTGCCAGCAGTTATAGGTCGGAAACCCTCCACTTT
>TRBV7-2|.|TRBJ2-3|TRBD2
CASSSQRGARTDTQYF
TGTGCCAGCAGCTCCCAGCGGGGGGCCCGCACAGATACGCAGTATTTT
>TRBV7-9|.|TRBJ1-2|.
CASSFTDTRRGHGYTF
TGTGCCAGCAGCTTCACCGATACCCGGCGGGGTCATGGCTACACCTTC
>TRBV4-1|.|TRBJ1-3|TRBD1
CASSRDRGNSGNTIYF
TGCGCCAGCAGTCGCGACAGGGGGAACTCTGGAAACACCATATATTTT